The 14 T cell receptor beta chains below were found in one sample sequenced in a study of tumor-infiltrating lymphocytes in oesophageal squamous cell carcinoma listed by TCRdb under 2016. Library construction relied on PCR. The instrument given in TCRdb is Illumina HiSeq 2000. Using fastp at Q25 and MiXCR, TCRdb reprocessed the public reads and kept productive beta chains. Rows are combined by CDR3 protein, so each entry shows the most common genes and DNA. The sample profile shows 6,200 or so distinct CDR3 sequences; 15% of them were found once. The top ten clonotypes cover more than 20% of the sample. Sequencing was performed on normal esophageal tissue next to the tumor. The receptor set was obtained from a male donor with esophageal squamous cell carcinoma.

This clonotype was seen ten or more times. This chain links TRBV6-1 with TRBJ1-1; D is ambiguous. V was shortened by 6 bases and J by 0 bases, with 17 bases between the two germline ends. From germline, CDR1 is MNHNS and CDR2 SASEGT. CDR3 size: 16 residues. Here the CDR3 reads CASSHGAFGMNTEAFF. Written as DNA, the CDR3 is TGTGCCAGCAGCCACGGCGCATTCGGGATGAACACTGAAGCTTTCTTT.

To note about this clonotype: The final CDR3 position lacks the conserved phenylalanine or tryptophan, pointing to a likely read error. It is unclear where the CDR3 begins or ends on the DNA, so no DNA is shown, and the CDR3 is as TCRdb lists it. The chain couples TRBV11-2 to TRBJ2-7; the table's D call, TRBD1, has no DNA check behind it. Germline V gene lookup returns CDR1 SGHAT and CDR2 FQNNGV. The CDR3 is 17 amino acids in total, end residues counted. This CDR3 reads CASSLGGTGYNEQFFGS.

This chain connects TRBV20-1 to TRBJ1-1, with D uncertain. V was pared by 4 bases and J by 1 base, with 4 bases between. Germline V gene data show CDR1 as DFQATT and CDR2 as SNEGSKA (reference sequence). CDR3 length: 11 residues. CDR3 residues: CSATKNTEAFF. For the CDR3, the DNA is TGCAGTGCTACCAAGAACACTGAAGCTTTCTTT.

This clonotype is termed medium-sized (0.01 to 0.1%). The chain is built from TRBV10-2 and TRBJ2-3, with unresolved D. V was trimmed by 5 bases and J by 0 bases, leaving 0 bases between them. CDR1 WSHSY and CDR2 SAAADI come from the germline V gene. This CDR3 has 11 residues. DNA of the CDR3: TGCGCCAGCAGTAGCACAGATACGCAGTATTTT. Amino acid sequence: CASSSTDTQYF.

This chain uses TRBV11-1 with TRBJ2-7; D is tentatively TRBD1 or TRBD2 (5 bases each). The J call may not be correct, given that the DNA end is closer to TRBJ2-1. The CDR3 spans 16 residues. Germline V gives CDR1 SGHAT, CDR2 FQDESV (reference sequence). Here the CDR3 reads CASSSLTGLSYNEQFF. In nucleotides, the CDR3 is TGTGCCAGCAGCTCCTTAACGGGGCTCTCCTACAATGAGCAGTTCTTC.

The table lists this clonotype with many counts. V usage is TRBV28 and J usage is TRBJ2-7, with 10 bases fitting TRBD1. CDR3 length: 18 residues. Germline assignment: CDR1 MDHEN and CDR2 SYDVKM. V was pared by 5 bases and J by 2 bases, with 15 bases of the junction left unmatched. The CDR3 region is CASSRHPPGTGEPYEQYF. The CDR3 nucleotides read TGTGCCAGCAGTCGCCATCCGCCCGGGACAGGGGAGCCCTACGAGCAGTACTTC.

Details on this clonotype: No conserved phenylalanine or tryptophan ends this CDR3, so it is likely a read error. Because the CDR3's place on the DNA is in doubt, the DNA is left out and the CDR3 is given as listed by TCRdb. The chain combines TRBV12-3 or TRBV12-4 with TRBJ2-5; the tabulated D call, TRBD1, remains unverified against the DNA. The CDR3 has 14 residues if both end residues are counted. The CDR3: CASSFGTGSNEQLD.

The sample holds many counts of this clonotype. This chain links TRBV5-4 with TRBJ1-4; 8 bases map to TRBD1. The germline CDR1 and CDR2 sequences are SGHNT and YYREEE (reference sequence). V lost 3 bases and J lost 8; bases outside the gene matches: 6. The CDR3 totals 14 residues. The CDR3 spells CASSSGQGGEKLFF. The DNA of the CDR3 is TGTGCCAGCAGCTCTGGACAGGGAGGGGAAAAACTGTTTTTT.

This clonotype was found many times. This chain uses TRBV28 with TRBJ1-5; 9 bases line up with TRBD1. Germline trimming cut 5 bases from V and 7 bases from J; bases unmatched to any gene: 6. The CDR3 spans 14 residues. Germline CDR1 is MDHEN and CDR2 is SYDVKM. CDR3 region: CASSTGQGLQPQHF. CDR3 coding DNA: TGTGCCAGCAGTACAGGACAGGGGTTGCAGCCCCAGCATTTT. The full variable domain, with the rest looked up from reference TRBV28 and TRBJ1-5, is DVKVTQSSRYLVKRTGEKVFLECVQDMDHENMFWYRQDPGLGLRLIYFSYDVKMKEKGDIPEGYSVSREKKERFSLILESASTNQTSMYLCASSTGQGLQPQHFGDGTRLSIL.

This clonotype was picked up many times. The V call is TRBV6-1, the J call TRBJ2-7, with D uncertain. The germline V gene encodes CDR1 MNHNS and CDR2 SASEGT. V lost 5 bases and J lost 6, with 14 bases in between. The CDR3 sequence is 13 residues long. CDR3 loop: CASSQLGASEQYF. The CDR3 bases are TGTGCCAGCAGTCAACTGGGCGCTTCCGAGCAGTACTTC.

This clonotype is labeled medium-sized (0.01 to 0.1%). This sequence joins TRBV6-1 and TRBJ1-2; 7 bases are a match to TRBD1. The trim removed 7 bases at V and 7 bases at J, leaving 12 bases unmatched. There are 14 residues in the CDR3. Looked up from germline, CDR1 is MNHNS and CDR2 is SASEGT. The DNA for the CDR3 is TGTGCCAGCACATCCAGCGGAGGGGGCGGTGGCTACACCTTC. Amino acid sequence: CASTSSGGGGGYTF.

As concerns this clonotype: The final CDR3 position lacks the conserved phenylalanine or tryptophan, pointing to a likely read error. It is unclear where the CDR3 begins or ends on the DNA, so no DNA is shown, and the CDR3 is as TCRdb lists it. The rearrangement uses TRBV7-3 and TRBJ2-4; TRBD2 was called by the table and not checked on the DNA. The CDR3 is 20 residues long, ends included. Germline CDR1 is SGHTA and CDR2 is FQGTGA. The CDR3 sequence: CARGGALAGGLIYNEQFFGA.

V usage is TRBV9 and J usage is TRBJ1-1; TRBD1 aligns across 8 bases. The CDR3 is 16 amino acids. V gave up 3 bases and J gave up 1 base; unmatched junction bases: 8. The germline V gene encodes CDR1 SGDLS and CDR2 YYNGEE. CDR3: CASSETGGGGNTEAFF. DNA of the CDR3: TGTGCCAGCAGCGAAACAGGGGGAGGAGGGAACACTGAAGCTTTCTTT. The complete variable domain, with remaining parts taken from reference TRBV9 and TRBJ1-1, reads DSGVTQTPKHLITATGQRVTLRCSPRSGDLSVYWYQQSLDQGLQFLIQYYNGEERAKGNILERFSAQQFPDLHSELNLSSLELGDSALYFCASSETGGGGNTEAFFGQGTRLTVV.

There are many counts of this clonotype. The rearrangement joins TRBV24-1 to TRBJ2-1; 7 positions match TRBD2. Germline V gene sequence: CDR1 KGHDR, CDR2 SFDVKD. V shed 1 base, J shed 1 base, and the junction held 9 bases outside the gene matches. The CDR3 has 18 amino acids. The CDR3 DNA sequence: TGTGCCACCAGTGATTTCCGCATCTGGGGGGGTTCCTACAATGAGCAGTTCTTC. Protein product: CATSDFRIWGGSYNEQFF.